This T cell receptor beta chain is from a study of blood T cell repertoires in COVID-19. Study overall: Material from acute and convalescent COVID-19 was sourced from the United States, Italy and Spain. The analysed material was cDNA or gDNA that came from T cells, B-cell-depleted T cells, or PBMCs.

The CDR3 covers 15 residues. Trimming removed 4 bases at V and 3 bases at J, with 14 bases between. Germline V CDR1 and CDR2: SGDLS, YYNGEE. In the authors' workflow: Reference gene primer amplification gave nucleated cell count estimates. Using immunoSEQ multiplex PCR, the repertoire was profiled, and TCRdb retains in-frame clones only, with some absent. V, J and clone size were drawn from that table, and D and trimming were deduced from the DNA. The data show tens of thousands of clones, over 80% seen once. V is TRBV9 and J is TRBJ2-1, with D perhaps matching TRBD2 (6 bases). The sequence was collected from a man between 45 and 60 years old with active COVID-19. What was sequenced was peripheral blood. DNA of the CDR3: TGTGCCAGCAGCCTCAGACTAGGGAACTACAATGAGCAGTTCTTC. Protein product: CASSLRLGNYNEQFF.